These T cell receptor beta chains were read from a single sample in a study of cytomegalovirus exposure and HLA in healthy donors. Generated by immunoSEQ multiplex PCR, the TCRdb table keeps only in-frame clones and is missing some. The sample lists around 120,000 clones; 60% to 85% were seen once. Source material: PBMCs. The receptors here all came from a woman in her forties in good health and CMV-seronegative. The CDR3 runs from the conserved cysteine through the conserved F or W. Fields, in order: J gene, V gene, D gene, clone size, CDR3 DNA, CDR3 protein. D genes are given only for firm matches. Clone size is not always given. Where it is, it says once, few, many or a class for expanded clones.

J gene: TRBJ2-1; V gene: TRBV5-1; D gene: NA; clone size: NA; CDR3 DNA: TGCGCCAGCAGCTTGAATGGGGTACTCCCCGGGGGTGAGCAGTTCTTC; CDR3 protein: CASSLNGVLPGGEQFF
J gene: TRBJ2-5; V gene: TRBV18; D gene: NA; clone size: once; CDR3 DNA: TGTGCCAGCTCACCGGGACTGAGAGAGGCGACCCAGTACTTC; CDR3 protein: CASSPGLREATQYF
J gene: TRBJ2-3; V gene: TRBV19; D gene: TRBD2; clone size: NA; CDR3 DNA: TGTGCCAGTAGTATTAGCAGCGGGGGGGGCACAGATACGCAGTATTTT; CDR3 protein: CASSISSGGGTDTQYF
J gene: TRBJ2-7; V gene: TRBV4-1; D gene: NA; clone size: few; CDR3 DNA: TGCGCCAGCAGCCCCATTGAGGACGAGCAGTACTTC; CDR3 protein: CASSPIEDEQYF
J gene: TRBJ1-1; V gene: TRBV23-1; D gene: NA; clone size: NA; CDR3 DNA: TGCGCCAGCAGTCAATCAAAGAACAGGCCCGCAAACCAGAACACTGAAGCTTTCTTT; CDR3 protein: CASSQSKNRPANQNTEAFF
J gene: TRBJ2-2; V gene: TRBV2; D gene: NA; clone size: few; CDR3 DNA: TGTGCCAGCAGTGAAGCCCCGGGGGGCACAAGCGGACGAACCGGGGAGCTGTTTTTT; CDR3 protein: CASSEAPGGTSGRTGELFF
J gene: TRBJ1-2; V gene: TRBV6-5; D gene: TRBD1; clone size: NA; CDR3 DNA: TGTGCCAGCAGTTCGGGACAGAGCTATGGCTACACCTTC; CDR3 protein: CASSSGQSYGYTF
J gene: TRBJ2-2; V gene: TRBV7-3; D gene: TRBD2; clone size: NA; CDR3 DNA: TGTGCCAGCAGCACTTTAGCGGGGATGAACACCGGGGAGCTGTTTTTT; CDR3 protein: CASSTLAGMNTGELFF
J gene: TRBJ1-4; V gene: TRBV30; D gene: TRBD1; clone size: NA; CDR3 DNA: TGTGCCTGGAGTATGGGACAGGGGAATGAAAAACTGTTTTTT; CDR3 protein: CAWSMGQGNEKLFF
J gene: TRBJ2-1; V gene: TRBV28; D gene: TRBD2; clone size: NA; CDR3 DNA: TGTGCCAGCCTCAAGACTAGCGGGACCTACAATGAGCAGTTCTTC; CDR3 protein: CASLKTSGTYNEQFF
J gene: TRBJ2-1; V gene: TRBV9; D gene: TRBD2; clone size: NA; CDR3 DNA: TGTGCCAGCAGCCCCACTAGCGGGGGTGGTAATGAGCAGTTCTTC; CDR3 protein: CASSPTSGGGNEQFF
J gene: TRBJ1-1; V gene: TRBV6-1; D gene: TRBD1; clone size: NA; CDR3 DNA: TGTGCCAGCAGTGTACAGGGGGCGTTCTTTGAAGCTTTCTTT; CDR3 protein: CASSVQGAFFEAFF
J gene: TRBJ2-1; V gene: TRBV19; D gene: TRBD1; clone size: NA; CDR3 DNA: TGTGCCAGTAGTAGGACAGGGGACAGCGAGAATGAGCAGTTCTTC; CDR3 protein: CASSRTGDSENEQFF
J gene: TRBJ2-3; V gene: TRBV28; D gene: TRBD1; clone size: NA; CDR3 DNA: TGTGCCAGCAGTCTTGTTGGACAGGGAACGAAAGATACGCAGTATTTT; CDR3 protein: CASSLVGQGTKDTQYF
J gene: TRBJ1-1; V gene: TRBV19; D gene: NA; clone size: NA; CDR3 DNA: TGTGCCAGTAGTATGGGGGCAGGCATGAACACTGAAGCTTTCTTT; CDR3 protein: CASSMGAGMNTEAFF
J gene: TRBJ2-4; V gene: TRBV5-1; D gene: TRBD1; clone size: NA; CDR3 DNA: TGCGCCAGCAGCTTGATCGGACAGGGGGAAAACATTCAGTACTTC; CDR3 protein: CASSLIGQGENIQYF
J gene: TRBJ1-1; V gene: TRBV5-4; D gene: NA; clone size: few; CDR3 DNA: TGTGCCAGCAGCTTGGAACAGGTTGAAGCTTTCTTT; CDR3 protein: CASSLEQVEAFF
J gene: TRBJ2-1; V gene: TRBV11-2; D gene: TRBD2; clone size: few; CDR3 DNA: TGTGCCAGCAGCTTTGGGGGGGGCTCCTACAATGAGCAGTTCTTC; CDR3 protein: CASSFGGGSYNEQFF
J gene: TRBJ2-5; V gene: TRBV15; D gene: NA; clone size: NA; CDR3 DNA: TGTGCCACCAGCAGAGTAGGTAGCCTAGAGACCCAGTACTTC; CDR3 protein: CATSRVGSLETQYF
J gene: TRBJ2-3; V gene: TRBV18; D gene: NA; clone size: NA; CDR3 DNA: TGTGCCAGCTCACCACCGGGCAGGGCAAGCACAGATACGCAGTATTTT; CDR3 protein: CASSPPGRASTDTQYF
J gene: TRBJ2-3; V gene: TRBV5-1; D gene: TRBD2; clone size: NA; CDR3 DNA: TGCGCCAGCAGCTCCCTAGCGGGGGATACGCAGTATTTT; CDR3 protein: CASSSLAGDTQYF
J gene: TRBJ2-3; V gene: TRBV11-2; D gene: TRBD2; clone size: NA; CDR3 DNA: TGTGCCAGCAGCTCCCTCTTTGCGGGAGCGGCAGATACGCAGTATTTT; CDR3 protein: CASSSLFAGAADTQYF
J gene: TRBJ2-4; V gene: TRBV4-1; D gene: TRBD2; clone size: NA; CDR3 DNA: TGCGCCAGCAGCCAAGATTCGGGAGGGCGGGAAAAAAACAGTCAGTACTTC; CDR3 protein: CASSQDSGGREKNSQYF
J gene: TRBJ1-1; V gene: TRBV2; D gene: NA; clone size: NA; CDR3 DNA: TGTGCCAGCAGCCTAGCCCCGAACACTGAAGCTTTCTTT; CDR3 protein: CASSLAPNTEAFF
J gene: TRBJ2-7; V gene: TRBV5-1; D gene: NA; clone size: few; CDR3 DNA: TGCGCCAGCAGCATCGGACAGAGTTTCTACGAGCAGTACTTC; CDR3 protein: CASSIGQSFYEQYF
J gene: TRBJ1-1; V gene: TRBV14; D gene: NA; clone size: NA; CDR3 DNA: TGTGCCAGCAGCCCTAAGAGGTCCGTGGACACTGAAGCTTTCTTT; CDR3 protein: CASSPKRSVDTEAFF
J gene: TRBJ1-3; V gene: TRBV30; D gene: NA; clone size: NA; CDR3 DNA: TGTGCCTGGAGTAGCGCGGCTGGAAACACCATATATTTT; CDR3 protein: CAWSSAAGNTIYF
J gene: TRBJ1-1; V gene: TRBV19; D gene: NA; clone size: NA; CDR3 DNA: TGTGCCAGTAGTAAATATAACCCAGGAAGGATCCAAGAAGCTTTCTTT; CDR3 protein: CASSKYNPGRIQEAFF
J gene: TRBJ2-1; V gene: TRBV9; D gene: TRBD2; clone size: few; CDR3 DNA: TGTGCCAGCAGCGCAGGGACTAGCGAGTACAATGAGCAGTTCTTC; CDR3 protein: CASSAGTSEYNEQFF
J gene: TRBJ1-3; V gene: TRBV28; D gene: NA; clone size: once; CDR3 DNA: TGTGCCAGCAGTTTCTCAGTATTCTCTGGAAACACCATATATTTT; CDR3 protein: CASSFSVFSGNTIYF
J gene: TRBJ1-2; V gene: TRBV9; D gene: NA; clone size: few; CDR3 DNA: TGTGCCAGCAGCACCCCGGGGGGAGCTAACTATGGCTACACCTTC; CDR3 protein: CASSTPGGANYGYTF
J gene: TRBJ2-2; V gene: TRBV27; D gene: NA; clone size: once; CDR3 DNA: TGTGCCAGCAGTTTATCCCTTGCCCTCGGAGGCACCGGGGAGCTGTTTTTT; CDR3 protein: CASSLSLALGGTGELFF
J gene: TRBJ2-7; V gene: TRBV28; D gene: TRBD1; clone size: NA; CDR3 DNA: TGTGCCAGCATTGGGACAGCCTCCTACGAGCAGTACTTC; CDR3 protein: CASIGTASYEQYF
J gene: TRBJ1-1; V gene: TRBV28; D gene: NA; clone size: NA; CDR3 DNA: TGTGCCAGCGGTTCGACTGAAGCTTTCTTT; CDR3 protein: CASGSTEAFF
J gene: TRBJ2-3; V gene: TRBV4-2; D gene: NA; clone size: NA; CDR3 DNA: TGTGCCAGCAGCCAAGGGCTTTTCACAGATACGCAGTATTTT; CDR3 protein: CASSQGLFTDTQYF